The 8 T cell receptor beta chains below were found in one sample sequenced in a study of technical replicates of blood from four donors. TCRdb's copy holds only in-frame clones and misses some; the assay was immunoSEQ multiplex PCR. Among around 79,000 clones, about 93% were seen once, and the ten largest hold 0.39%. Sequencing input: T cells isolated from PBMCs. The receptors derive from a human donor in good health.

The CDR3 DNA sequence: TGTGCCAGCAGTTTAGCGGGAGCCTACGAGCAGTACTTC. Encoded protein: CASSLAGAYEQYF. The chain uses TRBV27 and TRBJ2-7; TRBD2 aligns across 7 bases. Germline V gives CDR1 MNHEY, CDR2 SMNVEV (reference sequence). The CDR3 covers 13 residues. Trimming took 2 bases from V and 2 from J; bases not matched to a gene: 0.

The chain is built from TRBV28 and TRBJ2-7, with D perhaps matching TRBD1 (6 bases). The CDR3 runs to 15 residues. With 7 bases removed from V and 7 bases from J, the gap between germline ends came to 23 bases. Germline CDR1 MDHEN, CDR2 SYDVKM. The CDR3 is CASMGERGNPGEQYF. In DNA form, the CDR3 reads TGTGCCAGCATGGGGGAGAGGGGGAATCCTGGGGAGCAGTACTTC.

This chain connects TRBV7-9 to TRBJ1-2; D may be TRBD1 (5 bases). Between the trimmed V and J ends, which lost 1 base and 6 bases, there was a span of 15 bases. Germline V CDR1 and CDR2: SEHNR, FQNEAQ (reference sequence). The length of the CDR3 is 15 residues. The CDR3 nucleotides read TGTGCCAGCAGCTTAGAGTACGGGGGGTGGAATGGCTACACCTTC. It yields the protein CASSLEYGGWNGYTF.

The V and J genes are TRBV19 and TRBJ2-3; tentatively, D is TRBD2 (6 bases). Germline V gene sequence: CDR1 LNHDA, CDR2 SQIVND (reference sequence). This CDR3 is built from 15 residues. V was shortened by 6 bases and J by 3 bases, with 16 bases between the two germline ends. The CDR3 nucleotides are TGTGCCAGTAGCCGACTGGGGGGTCAGACAGATACGCAGTATTTT. Protein sequence: CASSRLGGQTDTQYF.

This chain uses TRBV28 with TRBJ1-4, with a tentative D call TRBD1 (5 bases). The CDR3 spans 14 residues. Germline V lookup: CDR1 MDHEN, CDR2 SYDVKM. V lost 11 bases, J lost 8 bases, and 21 bases lay in between. The CDR3 is CASTVRQRKEKLFF. The CDR3 nucleotides are TGTGCCTCCACGGTAAGACAGAGAAAAGAAAAACTGTTTTTT. Drawing the rest from reference TRBV28 and TRBJ1-4, the complete variable domain is DVKVTQSSRYLVKRTGEKVFLECVQDMDHENMFWYRQDPGLGLRLIYFSYDVKMKEKGDIPEGYSVSREKKERFSLILESASTNQTSMYLCASTVRQRKEKLFFGSGTQLSVL.

This chain links TRBV10-3 with TRBJ1-1; D perhaps matches TRBD1 (6 bases). Germline V CDR1 and CDR2: ENHRY, SYGVKD. CDR3 length equals 14 residues. V was pared by 4 bases and J by 1 base, with 10 bases between. CDR3 in DNA: TGTGCCATCAGTGTGACAGGTTCGAACACTGAAGCTTTCTTT. It encodes CAISVTGSNTEAFF.

This chain uses TRBV14 with TRBJ2-1; TRBD2 is a possible D gene (6 bases). V was clipped by 0 bases and J by 9 bases, with 12 bases between them. This CDR3 is 14 amino acids long. In germline, CDR1 is SGHDN, CDR2 FVKESK. CDR3: CASSQDGGIGEQFF. The CDR3 coding sequence is TGTGCCAGCAGCCAAGATGGAGGGATAGGTGAGCAGTTCTTC.

V is TRBV5-1 and J is TRBJ2-3, with 11 bases identical to TRBD2. Per germline, CDR1 SGHRS and CDR2 YFSETQ. Unmatched junction bases numbered 11, after V lost 4 bases and J lost 4 bases. This CDR3 comprises 17 residues. The CDR3 nucleotides are TGCGCCAGCAGCCTTCCGGGACTAGCGGAGGCCTCAGATACGCAGTATTTT. Residues: CASSLPGLAEASDTQYF.